Shown below are 16 T cell receptor beta chains from a single sample sequenced in a study of T-cell memory formation after mild COVID-19. TCRdb processed the 5' RACE reads anew with MiXCR; each CDR3 protein has one entry. Found here are 300,000 to 350,000 distinct CDR3 sequences, just under 20% of them singletons; the top ten hold 20% to 25%. The specimen was PBMCs or a T cell subset sorted from them (not recorded which). Receptors were obtained from a man younger than 35 who had mild COVID-19 (a few samples of this study predate the infection). Cell type and time point are not known.

This clonotype was seen many times. The chain links TRBV7-7 to TRBJ2-2; perhaps TRBD2 as D (6 bases). Per germline, CDR1 SSHAT and CDR2 FNYEAQ (reference sequence). V lost 2 bases and J 5 bases, leaving 12 bases between the germline ends. The CDR3 runs to 15 residues. The CDR3 DNA is TGTGCCAGCAGCTTACGGTTGGGGGGAACCGGGGAGCTGTTTTTT. This encodes CASSLRLGGTGELFF.

This clonotype was recorded a few times. DNA of the CDR3: TGTGCCAGCTCAAGGACAGGGGAGCAGTACTTC. Its translation is CASSRTGEQYF. J is TRBJ2-7 and V is TRBV12-3 or TRBV12-4, with 8 bases fitting TRBD1. There are 11 residues in the CDR3. After removal of 8 bases from V and 7 bases from J, the junction contained 4 bases not matched to a gene.

This clonotype was counted only a few times. The V and J genes are TRBV7-6 and TRBJ2-7, with D perhaps TRBD1 (6 bases). The CDR3 sequence is 15 residues long. Per germline, CDR1 SGHVS and CDR2 FNYEAQ. Trimming shortened V by 5 bases and J by 0 bases, and 14 bases separated the two germline ends. As DNA, the CDR3 is TGTGCCAGCAGCAGGACAGCCGCGAGCTCCTACGAGCAGTACTTC. Its translation: CASSRTAASSYEQYF.

This clonotype was recorded a few times. This chain connects TRBV29-1 to TRBJ2-3; D might be TRBD2 (7 bases). The CDR3 totals 16 residues. Trimming pared 1 base from V and 4 bases from J, leaving 18 bases between. Germline V CDR1 and CDR2: SQVTM, ANQGSEA. This CDR3 is CSVEAPVMRGPDTQYF. The DNA for the CDR3 is TGCAGCGTTGAAGCTCCCGTGATGCGGGGGCCAGATACGCAGTATTTT.

This clonotype occurred a few times. J is TRBJ2-7 and V is TRBV20-1; D is unclear. Trimming shortened V by 6 bases and J by 7 bases, and 25 bases separated the two germline ends. This CDR3 region has 15 residues. Germline loops: CDR1 DFQATT, CDR2 SNEGSKA (reference sequence). The CDR3 region has the DNA TGCAGTGCCCTCCTGAGGACGGCGGCTCTAAGGGAGCAGTACTTC. It translates to CSALLRTAALREQYF.

Ten or more counts support this clonotype. The V call is TRBV5-1, the J call TRBJ2-5; the D is unclear. Trimming stripped 7 bases from V and 3 bases from J, with 10 bases between. Per germline, CDR1 SGHRS and CDR2 YFSETQ. This CDR3 is 12 amino acids long. The CDR3 coding sequence is TGCGCCAGCCCCTATATTGAAGAGACCCAGTACTTC. This codes for CASPYIEETQYF. The variable domain in full, with the rest retrieved from reference TRBV5-1 and TRBJ2-5, is KAGVTQTPRYLIKTRGQQVTLSCSPISGHRSVSWYQQTPGQGLQFLFEYFSETQRNKGNFPGRFSGRQFSNSRSEMNVSTLELGDSALYLCASPYIEETQYFGPGTRLLVL.

This chain connects TRBV20-1 to TRBJ2-4; TRBD2 matches 12 bases. CDR1 is DFQATT and CDR2 is SNEGSKA in the germline V gene (reference sequence). The CDR3 is made up of 14 amino acids. Trimming took 6 bases from V and 6 from J; bases not matched to a gene: 6. DNA of the CDR3: TGCAGTGCCCTTAAGACTAGCGGGGGAAACATTCAGTACTTC. Amino acids: CSALKTSGGNIQYF.

This clonotype was seen a handful of times. The chain combines TRBV5-1 with TRBJ1-3, with D uncertain. Looked up from germline, CDR1 is SGHRS and CDR2 is YFSETQ. The CDR3 sequence is 13 residues long. Trimming removed 0 bases from V and 9 bases from J, with 10 bases in between. CDR3 in amino acids: CASSLAGRSTIYF. The CDR3 DNA sequence: TGCGCCAGCAGCTTGGCCGGAAGGAGCACCATATATTTT.

V gene TRBV7-9 combines with J gene TRBJ1-1; D gene ambiguous. The CDR3 loop spans 15 amino acids. V was trimmed by 5 bases and J by 1 base, leaving 14 bases between them. CDR1 is SEHNR, CDR2 FQNEAQ, per germline (reference sequence). CDR3 nucleotide sequence: TGTGCCAGCAGCGGCTCTGGACGGAAGAACACTGAAGCTTTCTTT. This translates into CASSGSGRKNTEAFF.

This clonotype was recorded a few times. The chain combines TRBV12-3 or TRBV12-4 with TRBJ2-7; TRBD2 is a possible D gene (7 bases). Trimming left V 5 bases short and J 6 bases short, with 17 bases between. The CDR3 is 14 residues long. CDR3 amino acids: CASSPLGGLSEQYF. CDR3 sequence (DNA): TGTGCCAGCAGTCCCCTCGGGGGGCTGAGCGAGCAGTACTTC.

There are a few counts of this clonotype. The chain joins TRBV29-1 to TRBJ1-2; 8 bases fit TRBD1. CDR3 length: 13 amino acids. The V gene's germline CDR1 is SQVTM and CDR2 ANQGSEA. Unmatched junction bases numbered 6, after V lost 5 bases and J lost 4 bases. CDR3 loop: CSVSGGASYGYTF. DNA of the CDR3: TGCAGCGTTTCAGGGGGCGCAAGCTATGGCTACACCTTC.

In DNA, the CDR3 is TGTGCCAGCAGCTCCCAGGTCCTGGACGGGGAGCTGTTTTTT. This codes for CASSSQVLDGELFF. The J gene is TRBJ2-2, the V gene TRBV5-5; D gene unclear. Trimming took 3 bases from V and 7 from J, leaving 13 bases between them. Germline V gene sequence: CDR1 SGHKS, CDR2 YYEKEE (reference sequence). The CDR3 spans 14 residues.

This clonotype was observed a handful of times. The chain employs TRBV5-1 and TRBJ2-3, with TRBD1 matching 8 bases. This CDR3 is 15 amino acids long. V gave up 4 bases and J gave up 3 bases; unmatched junction bases: 7. In germline, CDR1 is SGHRS, CDR2 YFSETQ. The CDR3 here is CASSESGQGTDTQYF. The CDR3 region has the DNA TGCGCCAGCAGCGAGAGCGGACAGGGAACAGATACGCAGTATTTT.

The rearrangement joins TRBV2 to TRBJ1-2; unclear D gene. The CDR3 spans 13 residues. V was shortened by 3 bases and J by 3 bases, with 8 bases between the two germline ends. Looked up from germline, CDR1 is SNHLY and CDR2 is FYNNEI. Here the CDR3 DNA reads TGTGCCAGCAGTGAGCGGGGAGACTATGGCTACACCTTC. Its protein is CASSERGDYGYTF.

This CDR3 reads CASSYSAAPGGYTF. CDR3 DNA: TGTGCCAGCAGTTACTCCGCGGCGCCGGGAGGCTACACCTTC. The V and J genes are TRBV6-6 and TRBJ1-2; D remains ambiguous. Germline CDR1 reads MNHNY; CDR2 reads SVGAGI (reference sequence). V was clipped by 0 bases and J by 8 bases, with 13 bases between them. The CDR3 has 14 amino acids.

In its sample, this clonotype was seen a few times. The chain links TRBV7-2 to TRBJ2-5, with D perhaps matching TRBD1 or TRBD2 (5 bases each). Germline lookup yields CDR1 SGHTA and CDR2 FQGNSA. V was cut by 1 base and J by 3 bases, with 9 bases left in between. The CDR3 is 14 residues long. For the CDR3, the DNA is TGTGCCAGCAGCTTAGATTGGGGGAAAGAGACCCAGTACTTC. The encoded protein is CASSLDWGKETQYF.